These T cell receptor beta chains were read from a single sample in a study of spatial heterogeneity in lung cancer. In TCRdb, the 5' RACE reads were re-called with MiXCR into one record per CDR3 protein. The sample holds tens of thousands of distinct CDR3 sequences, around 5.2% seen once. The sequencing here drew on PBMCs, taken at surgery. These receptors were taken from a female donor with early-stage non-small cell lung cancer. The conserved cysteine and the conserved F or W are not part of the CDR3 here.

len	j_gene	v_gene	CDR3aa
12	TRBJ1-2	TRBV7-3	ASSSTRQGLGYT
14	TRBJ1-6	TRBV7-2	ASSLQGTGLGSPLH
13	TRBJ1-4	TRBV24-1	ATSDSTQGNEKLF
12	TRBJ2-5	TRBV29-1	SVDGLAGTETQY
10	TRBJ2-1	TRBV10-3	AISGPTNEQF
12	TRBJ1-3	TRBV20-1	SATLSSSGNTIY
10	TRBJ2-5	TRBV24-1	ATSDAGETQY
13	TRBJ1-5	TRBV2	ASSEEGWGNQPQH
10	TRBJ2-5	TRBV29-1	SATRAPETQY
12	TRBJ2-1	TRBV10-3	AISEQRGYNEQF
12	TRBJ2-1	TRBV5-1	ASSLLRGDDEQF
12	TRBJ2-1	TRBV30	AWIKPSTYNEQF